The clone carrying this T cell receptor beta chain was recorded at least ten times. The data were taken from a study of human T cells and chemical hapten exposure. The germline CDR1 and CDR2 sequences are MDHEN and SYDVKM. V was cut by 4 bases and J by 0 bases, with 16 bases left in between. This CDR3 is built from 17 residues. TCRdb itself ran the RACE reads through MiXCR, one entry per CDR3 protein. This sample yields about 49,000 distinct CDR3 sequences, of which around a tenth are seen a single time; roughly 4.4% belongs to the top ten. The time point was: patch test 1, 2 weeks after DPC sensitization. Documented treatment: therapeutic diphenylcyclopropenone sensitization with weekly scalp DPC.

This receptor was obtained from a woman aged 45-65 years with alopecia areata. Some clones in this sample may be carry-over from other donors' samples. Sample: whole blood, taken in connection with sensitization to the hapten diphenylcyclopropenone (DPC). The V gene is TRBV28, the J gene TRBJ2-4, with D unclear. The CDR3 DNA is TGTGCCAGCAGTTCCTTTGGCCGAGACGTAGCCAAAAACATTCAGTACTTC. Residues: CASSSFGRDVAKNIQYF.